These T cell receptor beta chains were read from a single sample in a study of OX40 agonist ivuxolimab in advanced cancers. Sequencing used immunoSEQ multiplex PCR; TCRdb keeps in-frame clones, though not all of them. Found here are some 61,000 clones, about 90% of them singletons; the top ten hold roughly 5%. The specimen comprised CD4+ or CD8+ T cells sorted from blood, sampled in a trial of the OX40 agonist ivuxolimab. All receptors come from an adult with an advanced solid tumor such as melanoma, head and neck, liver or kidney cancer. The CDR3 runs from the conserved cysteine through the conserved F or W. D genes are given only for firm matches. Rows may omit the clone size; those that give it use once, few, many or a size class.

v_call: TRBV29-1; d_call: TRBD1; clone_size: -; j_call: TRBJ1-2; cdr3_aa: CSVTTGGMSGYTF; cdr3_nt: TGCAGCGTCACGACAGGGGGCATGAGTGGCTACACCTTC
v_call: TRBV19; d_call: TRBD2; clone_size: few; j_call: TRBJ2-1; cdr3_aa: CASSPTGGTNEQFF; cdr3_nt: TGTGCCAGTAGTCCAACGGGAGGGACGAATGAGCAGTTCTTC
v_call: TRBV9; d_call: -; clone_size: -; j_call: TRBJ2-1; cdr3_aa: CASSVGRASYNEQFF; cdr3_nt: TGTGCCAGCAGCGTTGGCAGGGCAAGCTACAATGAGCAGTTCTTC
v_call: TRBV27; d_call: TRBD2; clone_size: -; j_call: TRBJ2-1; cdr3_aa: CASSLPGLAGYINEQFF; cdr3_nt: TGTGCCAGCAGTCTGCCGGGACTAGCGGGATATATAAATGAGCAGTTCTTC
v_call: TRBV27; d_call: TRBD1; clone_size: -; j_call: TRBJ2-3; cdr3_aa: CASSAQTGRRDTQYF; cdr3_nt: TGTGCCAGCAGTGCCCAGACAGGGCGTAGAGATACGCAGTATTTT
v_call: TRBV5-5; d_call: TRBD1; clone_size: -; j_call: TRBJ2-6; cdr3_aa: CASSRQGAVAGANVLTF; cdr3_nt: TGTGCCAGCAGCAGACAGGGGGCAGTGGCTGGGGCCAACGTCCTGACTTTC
v_call: TRBV19; d_call: -; clone_size: -; j_call: TRBJ1-3; cdr3_aa: CASTQNLGAASGNTIYF; cdr3_nt: TGTGCCAGTACCCAGAATCTTGGGGCAGCTTCTGGAAACACCATATATTTT
v_call: TRBV5-6; d_call: TRBD1; clone_size: -; j_call: TRBJ2-3; cdr3_aa: CASSIGQGRDTQYF; cdr3_nt: TGTGCCAGCAGCATAGGACAGGGAAGAGATACGCAGTATTTT
v_call: TRBV6-1; d_call: TRBD1; clone_size: -; j_call: TRBJ2-4; cdr3_aa: CASSDVGQLAKNIQYF; cdr3_nt: TGTGCCAGCAGTGACGTGGGACAGTTAGCCAAAAACATTCAGTACTTC
v_call: TRBV5-1; d_call: TRBD1; clone_size: -; j_call: TRBJ1-6; cdr3_aa: CASSFGDRDNSPLHF; cdr3_nt: TGCGCCAGCAGCTTCGGGGACAGGGACAATTCACCCCTCCACTTT
v_call: TRBV29-1; d_call: -; clone_size: -; j_call: TRBJ2-3; cdr3_aa: CSPHKGTDTQYF; cdr3_nt: TGCAGCCCACACAAGGGCACAGATACGCAGTATTTT
v_call: TRBV29-1; d_call: TRBD1; clone_size: -; j_call: TRBJ1-5; cdr3_aa: CSVQTGTGGSNQPQHF; cdr3_nt: TGCAGCGTTCAGACCGGGACAGGAGGTAGCAATCAGCCCCAGCATTTT
v_call: TRBV28; d_call: TRBD1; clone_size: -; j_call: TRBJ2-7; cdr3_aa: CASSFRGTGNYEQYF; cdr3_nt: TGTGCCAGCAGTTTTCGGGGGACAGGGAACTACGAGCAGTACTTC
v_call: TRBV28; d_call: -; clone_size: -; j_call: TRBJ1-2; cdr3_aa: CASSALSGGYTF; cdr3_nt: TGTGCCAGCAGTGCCCTGTCAGGGGGCTACACCTTC